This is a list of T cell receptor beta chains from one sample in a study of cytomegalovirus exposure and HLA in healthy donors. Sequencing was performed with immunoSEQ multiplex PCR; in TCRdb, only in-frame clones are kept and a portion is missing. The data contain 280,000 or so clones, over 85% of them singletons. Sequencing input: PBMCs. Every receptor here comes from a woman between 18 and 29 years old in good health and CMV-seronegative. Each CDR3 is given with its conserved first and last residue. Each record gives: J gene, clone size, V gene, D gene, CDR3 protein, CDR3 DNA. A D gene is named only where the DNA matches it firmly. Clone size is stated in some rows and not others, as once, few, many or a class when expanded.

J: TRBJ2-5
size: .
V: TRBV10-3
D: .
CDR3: CAISFRGLGETQYF
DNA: TGTGCCATCAGTTTTAGGGGTTTGGGAGAGACCCAGTACTTC

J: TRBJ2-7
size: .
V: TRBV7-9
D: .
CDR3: CASVPGSGVSYEQYF
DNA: TGTGCCAGCGTCCCAGGGTCAGGAGTCTCCTACGAGCAGTACTTC

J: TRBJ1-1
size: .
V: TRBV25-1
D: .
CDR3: CASSELWNTEAFF
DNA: TGTGCCAGCAGTGAATTATGGAACACTGAAGCTTTCTTT

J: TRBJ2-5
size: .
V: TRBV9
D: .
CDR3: CASDGGGAWETQYF
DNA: TGTGCCAGCGATGGTGGGGGGGCTTGGGAGACCCAGTACTTC

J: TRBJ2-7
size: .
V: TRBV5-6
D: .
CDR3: CASSFVGGFEQYF
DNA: TGTGCCAGCAGCTTTGTTGGGGGGTTCGAGCAGTACTTC

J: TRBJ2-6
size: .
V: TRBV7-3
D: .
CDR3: CASSPPSGANVLTF
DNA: TGTGCCAGCAGCCCTCCCTCTGGGGCCAACGTCCTGACTTTC

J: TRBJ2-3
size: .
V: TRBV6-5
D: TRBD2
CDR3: CASGLADTDTQYF
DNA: TGTGCCAGCGGACTAGCGGACACAGATACGCAGTATTTT

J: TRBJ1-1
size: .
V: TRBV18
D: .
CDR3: CASTTGTNTEAFF
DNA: TGTGCCAGCACGACAGGCACGAACACTGAAGCTTTCTTT

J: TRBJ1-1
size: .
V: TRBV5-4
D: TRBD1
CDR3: CASRSTGGLNTEAFF
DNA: TGTGCCAGCAGATCAACAGGGGGCTTGAACACTGAAGCTTTCTTT

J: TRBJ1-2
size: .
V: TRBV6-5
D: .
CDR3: CASSSRQNYGYTF
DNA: TGTGCCAGCAGTAGCAGGCAAAACTATGGCTACACCTTC

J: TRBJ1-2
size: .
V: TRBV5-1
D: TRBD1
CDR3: CASSSGDRGDYGYTF
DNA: TGCGCCAGCAGCTCGGGAGACAGGGGGGACTATGGCTACACCTTC

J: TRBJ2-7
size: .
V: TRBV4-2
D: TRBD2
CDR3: CASSHKSGTSNHEQYF
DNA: TGTGCCAGCAGCCATAAATCCGGGACTAGCAATCACGAGCAGTACTTC

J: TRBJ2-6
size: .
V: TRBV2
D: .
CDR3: CASKSLRQVSSGANVLTF
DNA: TGTGCCAGCAAAAGCCTCAGACAGGTCAGCTCTGGGGCCAACGTCCTGACTTTC

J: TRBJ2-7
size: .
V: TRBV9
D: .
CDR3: CASSVSPGHLNDEQYF
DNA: TGTGCCAGCAGCGTATCCCCGGGACACTTAAACGACGAGCAGTACTTC

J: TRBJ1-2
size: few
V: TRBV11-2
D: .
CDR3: CASSLLNYGYTF
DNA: TGTGCCAGCAGCTTATTAAACTATGGCTACACCTTC

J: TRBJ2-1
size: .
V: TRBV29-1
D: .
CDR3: CSVRDTAYNEQFF
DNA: TGCAGCGTCCGGGACACTGCCTACAATGAGCAGTTCTTC

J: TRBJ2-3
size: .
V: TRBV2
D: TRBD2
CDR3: CASSARGGADTQYF
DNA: TGTGCCAGCAGTGCCCGGGGGGGAGCAGATACGCAGTATTTT

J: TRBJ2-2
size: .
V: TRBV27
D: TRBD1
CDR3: CASSSTGPGELFF
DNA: TGTGCCAGCAGTTCGACAGGGCCCGGGGAGCTGTTTTTT

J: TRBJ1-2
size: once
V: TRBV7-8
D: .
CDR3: CASSLAPGLPGSGYGYTF
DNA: TGTGCCAGCAGCTTAGCCCCCGGACTTCCTGGGTCGGGCTATGGCTACACCTTC

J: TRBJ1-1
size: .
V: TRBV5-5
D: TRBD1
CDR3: CATSGQPDTEAFF
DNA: TGTGCCACCTCGGGACAGCCGGACACTGAAGCTTTCTTT

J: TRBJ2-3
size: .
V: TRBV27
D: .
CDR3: CASSFIGGPRDTQYF
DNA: TGTGCCAGCAGTTTTATAGGCGGGCCGAGAGATACGCAGTATTTT

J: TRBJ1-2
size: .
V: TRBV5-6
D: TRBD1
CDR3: CASSLGTGGLNYGYTF
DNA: TGTGCCAGCAGCTTGGGGACAGGGGGACTTAACTATGGCTACACCTTC

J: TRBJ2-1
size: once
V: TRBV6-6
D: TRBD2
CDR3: CAISGGYEQFF
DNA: TGTGCCATAAGCGGGGGGTATGAGCAGTTCTTC

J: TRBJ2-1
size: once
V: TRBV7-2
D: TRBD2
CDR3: CASSLLAGGHEQFF
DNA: TGTGCCAGCAGCTTACTAGCGGGGGGGCATGAGCAGTTCTTC

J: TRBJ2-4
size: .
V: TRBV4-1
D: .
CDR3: CASSRGLQEKNIQYF
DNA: TGCGCCAGCAGCCGGGGACTGCAGGAAAAAAACATTCAGTACTTC

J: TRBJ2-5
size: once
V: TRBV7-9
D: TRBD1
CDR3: CSSSSPRQGARETQYF
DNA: TGTTCCAGCAGCTCTCCAAGACAGGGGGCGAGAGAGACCCAGTACTTC

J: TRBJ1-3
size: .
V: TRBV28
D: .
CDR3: CASNGPTPGTPGNTIYF
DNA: TGTGCCAGCAATGGGCCGACTCCTGGGACACCTGGAAACACCATATATTTT

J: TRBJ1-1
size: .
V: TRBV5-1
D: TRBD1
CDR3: CASSWDSLAEAFF
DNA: TGCGCCAGCAGCTGGGACAGTCTAGCTGAAGCTTTCTTT

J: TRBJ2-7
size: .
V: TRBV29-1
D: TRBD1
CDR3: CSVEAGTDAYEQYF
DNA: TGCAGCGTTGAAGCAGGGACAGACGCCTACGAGCAGTACTTC

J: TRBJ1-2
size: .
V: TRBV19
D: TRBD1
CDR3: CASSGQGTANYGYTF
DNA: TGTGCCAGTAGCGGACAGGGCACAGCTAACTATGGCTACACCTTC

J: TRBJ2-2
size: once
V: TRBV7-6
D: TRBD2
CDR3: CASSFRRSTSGTGELFF
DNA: TGTGCCAGCAGCTTCCGCAGGTCAACTAGCGGTACCGGGGAGCTGTTTTTT

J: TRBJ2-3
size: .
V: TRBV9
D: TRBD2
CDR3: CASSVNKRGNPDTQYF
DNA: TGTGCCAGCAGCGTAAATAAGCGGGGGAATCCAGATACGCAGTATTTT

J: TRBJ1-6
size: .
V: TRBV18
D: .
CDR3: CASSPPFFSPLHF
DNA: TGTGCCAGCTCACCACCCTTTTTTTCCCCCCTCCACTTT

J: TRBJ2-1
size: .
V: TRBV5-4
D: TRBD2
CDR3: CASSLGASGNEQFF
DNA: TGTGCCAGCAGCTTGGGGGCTAGCGGGAATGAGCAGTTCTTC

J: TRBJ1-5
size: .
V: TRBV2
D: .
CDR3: CASSEESNQPQHF
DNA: TGTGCCAGCAGTGAGGAGTCAAATCAGCCCCAGCATTTT

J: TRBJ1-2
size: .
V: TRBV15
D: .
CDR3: CATSTVDGANYGYTF
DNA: TGTGCCACCAGCACCGTGGACGGGGCTAACTATGGCTACACCTTC